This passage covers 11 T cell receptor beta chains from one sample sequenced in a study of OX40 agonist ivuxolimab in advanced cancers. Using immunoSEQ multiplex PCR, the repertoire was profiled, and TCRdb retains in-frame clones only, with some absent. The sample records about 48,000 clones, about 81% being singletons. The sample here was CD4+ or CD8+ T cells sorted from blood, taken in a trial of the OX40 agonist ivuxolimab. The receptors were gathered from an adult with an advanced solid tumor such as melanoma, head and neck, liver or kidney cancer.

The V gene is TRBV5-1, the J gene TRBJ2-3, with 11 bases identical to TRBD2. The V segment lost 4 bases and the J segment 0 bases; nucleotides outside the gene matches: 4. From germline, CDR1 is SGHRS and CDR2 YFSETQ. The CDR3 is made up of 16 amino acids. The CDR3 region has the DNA TGCGCCAGCAGCACCGGACTAGCGGGCAGCACAGATACGCAGTATTTT. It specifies CASSTGLAGSTDTQYF.

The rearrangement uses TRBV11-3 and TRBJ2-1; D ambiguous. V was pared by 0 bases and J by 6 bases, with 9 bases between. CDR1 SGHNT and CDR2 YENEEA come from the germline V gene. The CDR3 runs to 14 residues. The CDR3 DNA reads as TGTGCCAGCAGCTTAGAGGGCTATACCAATGAGCAGTTCTTC. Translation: CASSLEGYTNEQFF.

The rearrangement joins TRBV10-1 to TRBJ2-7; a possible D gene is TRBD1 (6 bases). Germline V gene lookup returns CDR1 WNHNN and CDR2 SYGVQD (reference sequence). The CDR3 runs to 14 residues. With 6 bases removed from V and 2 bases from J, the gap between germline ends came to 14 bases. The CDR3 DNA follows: TGCGCCAGCAGCCGAGACAGGAGACCCTACGAGCAGTACTTC. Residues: CASSRDRRPYEQYF.

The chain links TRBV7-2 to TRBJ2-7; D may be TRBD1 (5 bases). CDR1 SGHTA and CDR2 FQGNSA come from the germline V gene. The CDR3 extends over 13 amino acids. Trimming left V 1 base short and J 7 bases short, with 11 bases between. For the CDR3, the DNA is TGTGCCAGCAGCTTAGTTCCAGGGCGGGAGCAGTACTTC. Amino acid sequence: CASSLVPGREQYF.

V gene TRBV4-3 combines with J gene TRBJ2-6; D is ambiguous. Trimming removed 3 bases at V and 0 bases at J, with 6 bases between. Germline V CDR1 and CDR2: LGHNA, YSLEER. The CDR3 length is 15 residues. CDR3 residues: CASSQFFSGANVLTF. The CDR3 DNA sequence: TGCGCCAGCAGCCAGTTCTTCTCTGGGGCCAACGTCCTGACTTTC.

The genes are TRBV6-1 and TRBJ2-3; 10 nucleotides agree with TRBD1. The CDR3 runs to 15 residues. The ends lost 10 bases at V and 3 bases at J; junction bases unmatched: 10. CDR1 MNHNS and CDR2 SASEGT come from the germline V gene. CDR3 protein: CATSGQGRGTDTQYF. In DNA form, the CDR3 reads TGTGCCACCTCGGGACAGGGGAGAGGTACAGATACGCAGTATTTT.

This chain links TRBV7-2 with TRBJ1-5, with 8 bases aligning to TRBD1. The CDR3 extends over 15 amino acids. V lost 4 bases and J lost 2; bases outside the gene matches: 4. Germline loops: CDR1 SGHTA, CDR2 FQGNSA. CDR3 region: CASSYRTGRNQPQHF. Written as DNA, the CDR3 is TGTGCCAGCAGCTACCGGACAGGGCGCAATCAGCCCCAGCATTTT. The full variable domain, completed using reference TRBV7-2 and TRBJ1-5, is GAGVSQSPSNKVTEKGKDVELRCDPISGHTALYWYRQSLGQGLEFLIYFQGNSAPDKSGLPSDRFSAERTGGSVSTLTIQRTQQEDSAVYLCASSYRTGRNQPQHFGDGTRLSIL.

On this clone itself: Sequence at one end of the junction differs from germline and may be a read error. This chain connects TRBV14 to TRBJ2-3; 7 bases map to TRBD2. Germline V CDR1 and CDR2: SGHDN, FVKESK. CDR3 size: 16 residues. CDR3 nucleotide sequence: TGTGCCAGCAGCCAACGTATCTCGGGAGGCACCGATACGCAGTATTTT. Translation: CASSQRISGGTDTQYF. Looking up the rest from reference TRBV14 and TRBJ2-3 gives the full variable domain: EAGVTQFPSHSVIEKGQTVTLRCDPISGHDNLYWYRRVMGKEIKFLLHFVKESKQDESGMPNNRFLAERTGGTYSTLKVQPAELEDSGVYFCASSQRISGGTDTQYFGPGTRLTVL.

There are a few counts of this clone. CDR3 protein: CASSLRLAGVNEQFF. The CDR3 bases are TGTGCCAGCAGTCTCCGACTAGCGGGAGTGAATGAGCAGTTCTTC. The chain employs TRBV6-6 and TRBJ2-1; 12 bases fit TRBD2. The CDR3 runs 15 residues. The ends lost 5 bases at V and 7 bases at J; junction bases unmatched: 6. The germline CDR1 and CDR2 sequences are MNHNY and SVGAGI (reference sequence).

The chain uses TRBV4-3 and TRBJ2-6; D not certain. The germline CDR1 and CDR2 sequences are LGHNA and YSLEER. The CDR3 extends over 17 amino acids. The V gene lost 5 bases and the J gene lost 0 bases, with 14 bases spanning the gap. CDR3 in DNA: TGCGCCAGCAGCAAAGGGATGACTGACTCTGGGGCCAACGTCCTGACTTTC. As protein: CASSKGMTDSGANVLTF.

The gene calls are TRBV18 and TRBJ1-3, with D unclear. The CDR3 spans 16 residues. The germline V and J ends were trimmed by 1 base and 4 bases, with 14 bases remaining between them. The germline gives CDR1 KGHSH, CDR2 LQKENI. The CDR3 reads CASSPQLGGTGNTIYF. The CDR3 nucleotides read TGTGCCAGCTCACCACAACTCGGAGGTACCGGAAACACCATATATTTT.